One sample yielded the 21 T cell receptor beta chains listed below, sequenced in a study of blood T cell repertoires in COVID-19. Assay: immunoSEQ multiplex PCR; the TCRdb copy retains only in-frame clones and omits some. Here the sample spans a few hundred thousand clones, around 87% being singletons. The source material was peripheral blood. These receptors all stem from a woman aged 45 to 65 who had recovered from COVID-19.

This clone was counted a few times. This chain uses TRBV7-7 with TRBJ1-3, with 9 bases identical to TRBD1. V lost 3 bases to trimming and J lost 3 bases; unmatched junction nucleotides: 3. This CDR3 has 15 amino acids. Germline lookup yields CDR1 SSHAT and CDR2 FNYEAQ (reference sequence). The CDR3 is CASSLGQGFGNTIYF. In DNA form, the CDR3 reads TGTGCCAGCAGCTTGGGACAGGGATTTGGAAACACCATATATTTT.

The chain is built from TRBV11-2 and TRBJ2-7; D possibly corresponds to TRBD1 (6 bases). V lost 0 bases, J lost 6 bases, and 15 bases lay in between. This CDR3 contains 15 residues. The germline V gene has CDR1 SGHAT and CDR2 FQNNGV. CDR3 nucleotide sequence: TGTGCCAGCAGCTTAGACGGACAGATATCTTCCGAGCAGTACTTC. Translated: CASSLDGQISSEQYF.

The CDR3 region is CSSSTGSGRTDTQYF. The CDR3 DNA follows: TGCAGCTCCTCGACGGGTAGCGGGAGGACAGATACGCAGTATTTT. V and J are TRBV29-1 and TRBJ2-3, with 10 bases matching TRBD2. From germline, CDR1 is SQVTM and CDR2 ANQGSEA. Trimming removed 8 bases from V and 3 bases from J; junction bases left unmatched: 11. The CDR3 extends over 15 amino acids.

The gene calls are TRBV21-1 and TRBJ1-6; no check of the table's D call, TRBD1, against the DNA was made. TRBV21-1 is labeled a pseudogene. The CDR3 has 15 residues. The CDR3 is CASSKVGRGPSPLHF. The CDR3 nucleotides are TGTGCCAGCAGCAAAGTGGGCAGGGGGCCTTCACCCCTCCACTTT.

This chain joins TRBV7-2 and TRBJ2-4; D call uncertain. With 6 bases removed from V and 7 bases from J, the gap between germline ends came to 13 bases. From germline, CDR1 is SGHTA and CDR2 FQGNSA. The CDR3 runs to 13 residues. The CDR3 loop reads CASSFLSSNIQYF. Written as DNA, the CDR3 is TGTGCCAGCAGTTTCCTAAGCTCGAACATTCAGTACTTC.

The V and J genes are TRBV27 and TRBJ2-3; D remains ambiguous. V was pared by 1 base and J by 4 bases, with 9 bases between. The CDR3 is made up of 14 amino acids. Germline lookup yields CDR1 MNHEY and CDR2 SMNVEV (reference sequence). CDR3 DNA: TGTGCCAGCAGTTTATTTCGCTATTCAGATACGCAGTATTTT. Translating it yields CASSLFRYSDTQYF.

This chain uses TRBV6-5 with TRBJ2-7; no reliable D call. V gave up 2 bases and J gave up 2 bases, with 10 bases separating them. The length of the CDR3 is 14 residues. Germline V gives CDR1 MNHEY, CDR2 SVGAGI. DNA of the CDR3: TGTGCCAGCAGTTACAGTACAGAGACCTACGAGCAGTACTTC. Translation: CASSYSTETYEQYF.

This chain connects TRBV19 to TRBJ2-7; maybe TRBD1 (6 bases). This CDR3 contains 15 residues. Trimming removed 1 base at V and 2 bases at J, with 12 bases between. From germline, CDR1 is LNHDA and CDR2 SQIVND (reference sequence). The chain's CDR3 is CASSIASGAPYEQYF. CDR3 in DNA: TGTGCCAGTAGTATAGCGTCAGGGGCACCCTACGAGCAGTACTTC.

The gene calls are TRBV5-4 and TRBJ2-1; the match to TRBD1 covers 8 bases. Germline CDR1 SGHNT, CDR2 YYREEE (reference sequence). J gave up 7 bases and V 4 bases, and 4 bases lay outside the gene matches. This CDR3 contains 13 residues. The CDR3 DNA reads TGTGCCAGCAGCGGCCAGGGGGCGAATGAGCAGTTCTTC. Protein sequence: CASSGQGANEQFF.

The V call is TRBV7-9, the J call TRBJ1-2, with D unresolved. The V gene lost 1 base and the J gene lost 4 bases, with 7 bases spanning the gap. The CDR3 covers 13 residues. CDR1 SEHNR and CDR2 FQNEAQ come from the germline V gene (reference sequence). The CDR3 coding sequence is TGTGCCAGCAGCTTAGGCGGACTCTATGGCTACACCTTC. This sequence encodes CASSLGGLYGYTF.

The chain employs TRBV7-2 and TRBJ2-1, with 10 bases lining up with TRBD2. With 5 bases clipped from V and 7 bases from J, the junction kept 14 bases outside the gene matches. CDR1 and CDR2 from the germline V gene are SGHTA and FQGNSA. The CDR3 loop spans 17 amino acids. CDR3 nucleotides: TGTGCCAGCAGCCAACCCCAGGAGCGGGGGGGCCCGAATGAGCAGTTCTTC. It specifies CASSQPQERGGPNEQFF.

V usage is TRBV28 and J usage is TRBJ2-3, with unresolved D. Per the germline V gene, CDR1 is MDHEN and CDR2 is SYDVKM. Between the trimmed V and J ends, which lost 9 bases and 0 bases, there was a span of 22 bases. This CDR3 contains 17 residues. CDR3 sequence (DNA): TGTGCCAGTTTTCCCCTTACGAGAGATGCTAGCACAGATACGCAGTATTTT. As protein: CASFPLTRDASTDTQYF.

The V and J genes are TRBV28 and TRBJ2-1, with 8 bases aligning to TRBD2. CDR3 size: 17 residues. From germline, CDR1 is MDHEN and CDR2 SYDVKM. The J segment lost 2 bases and the V segment lost 5 bases, leaving 11 bases of the junction unmatched. This CDR3 reads CASSPVASGGAYNEQFF. DNA of the CDR3: TGTGCCAGCAGTCCCGTCGCGTCGGGGGGGGCCTACAATGAGCAGTTCTTC.

The rearrangement joins TRBV11-2 to TRBJ1-3; 8 bases align to TRBD1. The CDR3 is 19 residues long. Trimming removed 6 bases from V and 4 bases from J; junction bases left unmatched: 20. The germline gives CDR1 SGHAT, CDR2 FQNNGV. Written as DNA, the CDR3 is TGTGCCAGCAGAGCCGTTGGATCCGGATTGACAGGGGCAGGAAACACCATATATTTT. It is translated as CASRAVGSGLTGAGNTIYF.

This clone has only one observation. The chain recombines TRBV28 with TRBJ1-2; D is possibly TRBD1 (6 bases). The length of the CDR3 is 13 residues. From germline, CDR1 is MDHEN and CDR2 SYDVKM. Deletions cut 11 bases from V and 4 bases from J, with 17 bases between. The CDR3: CAAGGGFFYGYTF. CDR3 nucleotides: TGTGCCGCTGGGGGGGGCTTCTTCTATGGCTACACCTTC.

Only one count was recorded for this clone. The rearrangement uses TRBV9 and TRBJ2-2, with D tentatively TRBD1 (6 bases). The CDR3 runs to 16 residues. The germline V gene encodes CDR1 SGDLS and CDR2 YYNGEE. Trimming cost V 0 bases and J 0 bases, with 9 bases left between them. The CDR3 region is CASSVGRTANTGELFF. The CDR3 nucleotides read TGTGCCAGCAGCGTAGGCAGGACAGCGAACACCGGGGAGCTGTTTTTT.

This clone was counted a few times. This chain uses TRBV6-1 with TRBJ1-1, with D possibly matching TRBD1 (6 bases). Trimming left V 4 bases short and J 7 bases short, with 28 bases between. The CDR3 loop spans 18 amino acids. Germline CDR1 and CDR2: MNHNS and SASEGT. This chain's CDR3 is CASSVPPGRGRGGGEAFF. The CDR3 bases are TGTGCCAGCAGTGTTCCGCCGGGTCGTGGGAGGGGAGGGGGTGAAGCTTTCTTT.

The chain joins TRBV29-1 to TRBJ2-3; no definite D call. The CDR3 extends over 13 amino acids. Germline V gene lookup returns CDR1 SQVTM and CDR2 ANQGSEA. V was trimmed by 3 bases and J by 0 bases, leaving 7 bases between them. The CDR3 coding sequence is TGCAGCGTTGATGAACAGAGCACAGATACGCAGTATTTT. Translating it yields CSVDEQSTDTQYF.

The chain uses TRBV7-2 and TRBJ2-6, with 9 positions matching TRBD1. The V gene end was trimmed by 1 base and the J gene end by 3 bases; junction bases not matched to a gene: 7. Germline-derived CDR1 and CDR2 are SGHTA and FQGNSA. CDR3 length: 18 amino acids. CDR3 residues: CASSLGTGEAFGANVLTF. CDR3 DNA: TGTGCCAGCAGCTTAGGGACAGGGGAGGCCTTTGGGGCCAACGTCCTGACTTTC.

CDR3 sequence reads: CASSLSGTQYF. The CDR3, as DNA: TGTGCCAGCAGCTTATCGGGGACGCAGTATTTT. The rearrangement joins TRBV11-2 to TRBJ2-3; D is possibly TRBD2 (5 bases). Germline V gene lookup returns CDR1 SGHAT and CDR2 FQNNGV. The CDR3 spans 11 residues. Trimming pared 2 bases from V and 9 bases from J, leaving 6 bases between.

This clone was seen only a few times. The chain employs TRBV6-2 or TRBV6-3 and TRBJ1-2, with D tentatively TRBD1 (5 bases). Trimming stripped 7 bases from V and 5 bases from J, with 17 bases between. The CDR3 extends over 14 amino acids. The germline gives CDR1 MNHEY, CDR2 SVGEGT. The DNA for the CDR3 is TGTGCCAGCACCCCGCTGGGGCGCGGTTATGGCTACACCTTC. This translates into CASTPLGRGYGYTF.